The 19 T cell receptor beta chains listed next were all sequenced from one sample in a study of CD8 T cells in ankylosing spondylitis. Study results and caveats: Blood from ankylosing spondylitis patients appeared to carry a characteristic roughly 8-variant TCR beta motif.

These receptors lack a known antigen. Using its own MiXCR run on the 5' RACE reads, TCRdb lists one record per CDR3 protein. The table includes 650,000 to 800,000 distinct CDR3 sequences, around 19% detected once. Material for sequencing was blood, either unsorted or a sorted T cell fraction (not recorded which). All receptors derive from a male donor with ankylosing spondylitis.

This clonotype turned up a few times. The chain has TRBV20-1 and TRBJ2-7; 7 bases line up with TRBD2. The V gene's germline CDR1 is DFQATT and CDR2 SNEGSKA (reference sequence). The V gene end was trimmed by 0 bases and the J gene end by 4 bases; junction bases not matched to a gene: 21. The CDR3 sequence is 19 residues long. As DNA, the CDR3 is TGCAGTGCTAGAGATCTACAGGTTTACGGGGGAGGGGACTCGTACGAGCAGTACTTC. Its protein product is CSARDLQVYGGGDSYEQYF.

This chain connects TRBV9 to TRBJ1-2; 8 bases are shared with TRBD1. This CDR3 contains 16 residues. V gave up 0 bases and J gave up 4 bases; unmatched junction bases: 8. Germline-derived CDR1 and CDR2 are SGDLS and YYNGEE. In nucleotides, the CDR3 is TGTGCCAGCAGCGTAGCGAGACAGGGGAATTCCTATGGCTACACCTTC. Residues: CASSVARQGNSYGYTF.

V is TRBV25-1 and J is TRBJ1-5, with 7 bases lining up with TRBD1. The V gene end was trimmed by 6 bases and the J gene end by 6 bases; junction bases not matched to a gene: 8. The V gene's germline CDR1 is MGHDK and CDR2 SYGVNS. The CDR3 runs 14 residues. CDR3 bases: TGTGCCAGCAGGGCCCAACAGGGGACTCAGCCCCAGCATTTT. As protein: CASRAQQGTQPQHF.

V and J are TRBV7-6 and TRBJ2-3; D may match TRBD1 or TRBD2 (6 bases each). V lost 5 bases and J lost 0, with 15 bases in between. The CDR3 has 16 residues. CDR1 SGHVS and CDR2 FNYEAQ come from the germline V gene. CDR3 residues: CASSQTGGPSTDTQYF. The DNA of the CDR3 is TGTGCCAGCAGCCAGACCGGGGGCCCGAGCACAGATACGCAGTATTTT.

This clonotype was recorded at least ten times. The CDR3 sequence: CSARAGVDTQYF. For the CDR3, the DNA is TGCAGTGCTCGTGCGGGGGTGGATACGCAGTATTTT. The chain employs TRBV20-1 and TRBJ2-3, with 7 bases identical to TRBD2. V was clipped by 5 bases and J by 6 bases; unmatched bases: 5. The CDR3 length is 12 residues. Looked up from germline, CDR1 is DFQATT and CDR2 is SNEGSKA (reference sequence).

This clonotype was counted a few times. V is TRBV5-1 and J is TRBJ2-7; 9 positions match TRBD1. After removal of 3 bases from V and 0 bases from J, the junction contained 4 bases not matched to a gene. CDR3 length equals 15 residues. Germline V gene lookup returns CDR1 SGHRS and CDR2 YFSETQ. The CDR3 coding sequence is TGCGCCAGCAGCTACGGGACAGGGAACTCCTACGAGCAGTACTTC. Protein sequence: CASSYGTGNSYEQYF.

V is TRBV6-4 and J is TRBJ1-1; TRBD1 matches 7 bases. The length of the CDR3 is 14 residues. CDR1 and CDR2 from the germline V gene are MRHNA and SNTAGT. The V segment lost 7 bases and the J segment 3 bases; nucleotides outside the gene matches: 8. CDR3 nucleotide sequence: TGTGCCAGCACCCCAGGGGGGGGCTACACTGAAGCTTTCTTT. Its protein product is CASTPGGGYTEAFF.

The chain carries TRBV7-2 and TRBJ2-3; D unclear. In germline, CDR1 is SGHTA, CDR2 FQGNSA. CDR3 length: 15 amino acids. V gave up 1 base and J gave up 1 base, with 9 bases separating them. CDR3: CASSLEVYGTDTQYF. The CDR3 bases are TGTGCCAGCAGCTTAGAGGTGTACGGCACAGATACGCAGTATTTT.

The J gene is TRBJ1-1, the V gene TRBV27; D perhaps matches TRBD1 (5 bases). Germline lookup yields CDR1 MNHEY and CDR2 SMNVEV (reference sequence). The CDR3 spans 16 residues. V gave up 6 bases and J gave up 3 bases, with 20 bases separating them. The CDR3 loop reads CASSPQGPMVHTEAFF. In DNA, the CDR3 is TGTGCCAGCAGCCCCCAGGGTCCGATGGTGCACACTGAAGCTTTCTTT.

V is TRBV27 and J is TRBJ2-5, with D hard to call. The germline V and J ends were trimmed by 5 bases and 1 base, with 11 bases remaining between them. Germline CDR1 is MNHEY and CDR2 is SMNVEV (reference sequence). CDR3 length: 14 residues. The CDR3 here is CASSPSLLQETQYF. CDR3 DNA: TGTGCCAGCAGTCCCTCACTGCTCCAAGAGACCCAGTACTTC.

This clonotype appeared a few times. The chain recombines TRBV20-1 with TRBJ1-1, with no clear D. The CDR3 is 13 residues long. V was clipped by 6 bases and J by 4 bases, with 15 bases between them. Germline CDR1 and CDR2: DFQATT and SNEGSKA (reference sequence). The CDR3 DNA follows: TGCAGTGCCGGAGGGTGGGGATCCACTGAAGCTTTCTTT. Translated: CSAGGWGSTEAFF.

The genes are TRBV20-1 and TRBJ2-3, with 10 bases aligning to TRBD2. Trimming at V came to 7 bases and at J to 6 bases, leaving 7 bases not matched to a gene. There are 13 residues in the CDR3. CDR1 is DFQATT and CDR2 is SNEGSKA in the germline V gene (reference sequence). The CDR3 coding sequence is TGCAGTGTCACCCCAGCGGGGGGGGATACGCAGTATTTT. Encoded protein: CSVTPAGGDTQYF.

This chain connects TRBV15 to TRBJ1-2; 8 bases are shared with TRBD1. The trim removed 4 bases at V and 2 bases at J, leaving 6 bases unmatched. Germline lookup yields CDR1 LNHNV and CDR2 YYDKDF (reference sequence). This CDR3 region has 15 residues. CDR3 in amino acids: CATSNGQGINYGYTF. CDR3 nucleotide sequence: TGTGCCACCAGCAACGGACAGGGTATAAACTATGGCTACACCTTC.

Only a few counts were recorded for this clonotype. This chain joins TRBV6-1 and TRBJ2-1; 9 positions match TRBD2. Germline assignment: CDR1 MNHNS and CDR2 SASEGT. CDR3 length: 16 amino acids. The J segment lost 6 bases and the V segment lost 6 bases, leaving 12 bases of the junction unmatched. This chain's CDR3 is CASSPFRGGAPNEQFF. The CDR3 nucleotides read TGTGCCAGCAGCCCCTTTCGCGGGGGGGCCCCCAATGAGCAGTTCTTC.

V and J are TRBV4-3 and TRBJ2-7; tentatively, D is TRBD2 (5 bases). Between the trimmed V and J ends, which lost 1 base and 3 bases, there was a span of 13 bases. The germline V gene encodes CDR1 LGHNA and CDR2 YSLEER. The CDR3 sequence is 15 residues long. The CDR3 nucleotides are TGCGCCAGCAGCCAAGTCCTAGCCCAGTTCTACGAGCAGTACTTC. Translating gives CASSQVLAQFYEQYF.

In nucleotides, the CDR3 is TGTGCCAGCAGTTTAACGGGGGCGGAAAACACCGGGGAGCTGTTTTTT. Its translation is CASSLTGAENTGELFF. The chain couples TRBV12-3 or TRBV12-4 to TRBJ2-2; D tentatively reads TRBD1 or TRBD2 (6 bases each). Trimming stripped 2 bases from V and 2 bases from J, with 12 bases between. The CDR3 totals 16 residues.

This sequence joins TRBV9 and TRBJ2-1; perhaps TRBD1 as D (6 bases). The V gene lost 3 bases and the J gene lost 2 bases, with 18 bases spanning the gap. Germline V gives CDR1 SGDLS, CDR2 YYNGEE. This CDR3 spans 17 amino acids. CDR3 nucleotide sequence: TGTGCCAGCAGCGCGCCCCCCGGGACACCCCCCTACAATGAGCAGTTCTTC. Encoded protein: CASSAPPGTPPYNEQFF.

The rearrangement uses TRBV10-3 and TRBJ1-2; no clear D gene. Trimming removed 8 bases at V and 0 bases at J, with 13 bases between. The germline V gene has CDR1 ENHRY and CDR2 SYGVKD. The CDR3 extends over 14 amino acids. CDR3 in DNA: TGTGCCATCCGACACGATACAGCTAACTATGGCTACACCTTC. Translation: CAIRHDTANYGYTF.

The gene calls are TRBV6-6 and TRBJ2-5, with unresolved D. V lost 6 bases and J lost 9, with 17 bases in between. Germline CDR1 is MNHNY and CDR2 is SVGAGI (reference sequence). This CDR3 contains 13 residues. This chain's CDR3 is CASSFLIVGAQYF. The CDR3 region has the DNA TGTGCCAGCAGCTTCCTAATAGTAGGTGCCCAGTACTTC.